Given below is one T cell receptor (beta chain) in context. Its matching antigen is unknown. At one end, the junction sequence differs from germline, possibly due to a read error. This sample stems from a study of follicular helper T cells after annual influenza vaccination. The study's findings and limits: Plasmablast frequency change correlated with clonality change in ICOS+CD38+ cTfh. Successive annual vaccinations recalled a recurrent oligoclonal ICOS+CD38+ cTfh response with influenza-specific clonotypes.

The germline CDR1 and CDR2 sequences are SGHRS and YFSETQ. This CDR3 comprises 13 residues. Produced via immunoSEQ multiplex PCR; TCRdb's table is partial and in-frame only. In the table there are 7,000 or so clones, 80% of which are singletons. The time point denotes: 2015-2016 season, 7 days after influenza vaccination. The rearrangement joins TRBV5-1 to TRBJ1-4, with TRBD1 matching over 7 bases. The TCR was taken from an adult who received the influenza vaccine. The sample here was CXCR5- memory CD4+ T cells sorted from blood, taken 7 days after influenza vaccination. The CDR3 region has the DNA TGCGCCAGCAGCACCGAAACAGGGGAGACACGAGATTTT. It codes for CASSTETGETRDF.